This T cell receptor beta chain was captured in a study of T cells expressing NK-cell markers. The overall study: Most of the eight sequenced donors were classified as HCMV-seropositive, and one was classified as seronegative.

With respect to this clonotype: What it recognizes is unknown.

Germline CDR1 SGHNT, CDR2 YYREEE (reference sequence). The length of the CDR3 is 14 residues. One entry per CDR3 protein, without DNA, is what TCRdb gives after re-calling the 5' RACE reads. This sample's table reports roughly 110,000 distinct CDR3 sequences. Overall study findings and caveats: In a few donors, dominant clonotypes made up roughly 28.3-65% of CD3+CD56-NKG2C+ cells.

The receptor comes from a woman between 18 and 70 years old in good health. The sequencing input was blood T cells: a sorted CD56 or NKG2C T cell subset, CD4+ or CD8+ T cells, or bulk PBMC T cells (not recorded which). The chain joins TRBV5-4 to TRBJ1-1. Here the CDR3 reads CASSLGPVNTEAFF.